This T cell receptor (beta chain) was sequenced for a study of CD8 T cells in Susac syndrome. Background on the study: Patients with Susac syndrome were therapy-naive, treated with corticosteroids, or treated with intravenous immunoglobulin alone when blood was collected.

With respect to this clonotype: Its antigen is unidentified.

Random hexamers were used to reverse transcribe the RNA input (about 0.5 to 1 ug). Amplification of TCR beta CDR3 by immunoSEQ multiplex PCR spanned 54 Vbeta and 13 Jbeta. TCRdb re-called the immunoSEQ multiplex PCR reads through MiXCR, storing one row per CDR3 protein. The sample carries about 240,000 distinct CDR3 sequences, almost 97% recorded once. The patients with Susac syndrome satisfied recently defined diagnostic criteria for either definite or probable disease. There are 14 residues in the CDR3. V dropped 2 bases and J dropped 0 bases, with 7 bases sitting between them. CDR1 LGHNA and CDR2 YNFKEQ come from the germline V gene. Study observations and caveats: Clonal expansion was not seen in any Susac syndrome CD4+ T cell repertoire.

The chain carries TRBV4-2 and TRBJ1-1; D unclear. This receptor was taken from a human donor with Susac syndrome. Sequenced: CD4+ T cells from PBMCs. The CDR3 bases are TGTGCCAGCAGCCAAACCAGGATGAACACTGAAGCTTTCTTT. This gives the protein CASSQTRMNTEAFF.